These 3 T cell receptor beta chains came from one sample sequenced in a study of cytomegalovirus exposure and HLA in healthy donors (dated by TCRdb to the late 2010s). To prepare the library, the immunoSEQ multiplex PCR assay was applied. For the multiplex PCR, a mixture combining 60 forward primers for TCR Vbeta segments and 13 reverse primers for TCR Jbeta segments was used. TCRdb retrieved this table from immuneACCESS and kept in-frame rearrangements only. Not all clones are present; in checked studies, unresolved V genes account for under half, and no reason is known for the remainder. The sample table holds 90,000 to 100,000 clones, of which about four fifths were seen once. About 3.8% of the sample is in the top ten clones. Material: PBMCs. The receptors come from a man in his fifties in good health and CMV-seronegative.

This sequence joins TRBV19 and TRBJ1-5, with a tentative D call TRBD1 (5 bases). The length of the CDR3 is 15 residues. CDR1 and CDR2 (germline): LNHDA, SQIVND (reference sequence). V lost 7 bases and J lost 1, with 14 bases in between. The CDR3 loop reads CASTPRRGSNQPQHF. The CDR3 region has the DNA TGTGCCAGTACCCCCCGAAGGGGCAGCAATCAGCCCCAGCATTTT.

J is TRBJ1-4 and V is TRBV5-5; 9 bases map to TRBD1. Losses at the gene ends were 6 bases for V and 5 bases for J; bases not matched to a gene: 5. The CDR3 length is 14 residues. Germline CDR1 SGHKS, CDR2 YYEKEE (reference sequence). Here the CDR3 DNA reads TGTGCCAGCACCCGAGGACAGGGGAATGAAAAACTGTTTTTT. It specifies CASTRGQGNEKLFF.

The CDR3 DNA reads TGTGCCATCAGTGATTCGGAGGGGGCGAAGGACGAGCAGTACTTC. Translation gives CAISDSEGAKDEQYF. The chain recombines TRBV10-3 with TRBJ2-7, with a weak D call TRBD1 (7 bases). Germline lookup yields CDR1 ENHRY and CDR2 SYGVKD. The CDR3 has 15 residues. The V and J ends lost 3 bases and 5 bases respectively, with 17 bases between them.